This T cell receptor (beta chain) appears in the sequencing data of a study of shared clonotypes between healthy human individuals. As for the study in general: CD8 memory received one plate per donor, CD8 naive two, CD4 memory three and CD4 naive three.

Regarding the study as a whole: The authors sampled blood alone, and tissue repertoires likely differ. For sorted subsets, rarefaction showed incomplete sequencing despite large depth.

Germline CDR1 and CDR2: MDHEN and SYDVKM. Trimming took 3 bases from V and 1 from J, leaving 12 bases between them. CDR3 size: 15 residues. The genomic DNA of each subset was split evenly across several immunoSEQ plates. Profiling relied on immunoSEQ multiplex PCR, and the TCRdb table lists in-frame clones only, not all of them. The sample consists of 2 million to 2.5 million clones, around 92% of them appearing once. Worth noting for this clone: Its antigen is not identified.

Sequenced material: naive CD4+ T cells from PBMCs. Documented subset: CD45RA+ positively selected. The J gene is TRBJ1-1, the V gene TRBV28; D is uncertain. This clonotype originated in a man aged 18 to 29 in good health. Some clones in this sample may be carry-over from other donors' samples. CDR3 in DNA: TGTGCCAGCAGTTTGCTTACACTAACGAACACTGAAGCTTTCTTT. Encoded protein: CASSLLTLTNTEAFF.